The 7 T cell receptor beta chains in this list originate from one sample, sequenced in a study of cytomegalovirus exposure and HLA in healthy donors. PCR was performed using 60 Vbeta and 13 Jbeta primers. TCRdb keeps only in-frame clones here, not all; method: immunoSEQ multiplex PCR. Its clone listing holds 110,000 to 150,000 clones. The sample comprised PBMCs. Receptor source: a male donor in good health and CMV-seronegative.

The rearrangement uses TRBV6-5 and TRBJ2-3, with D perhaps TRBD1 (6 bases). CDR3 length: 15 residues. Germline V lookup: CDR1 MNHEY, CDR2 SVGAGI. Trimming cost V 6 bases and J 2 bases, with 15 bases left between them. DNA for the CDR3: TGTGCCAGCAGGCCTCCGGGACAAAACACAGATACGCAGTATTTT. Translated: CASRPPGQNTDTQYF.

The CDR3 reads CASSFDRGSYNEQFF. The DNA for the CDR3 is TGCGCCAGCAGCTTCGACAGGGGATCCTACAATGAGCAGTTCTTC. The V and J genes are TRBV5-1 and TRBJ2-1; 8 bases line up with TRBD1. V lost 2 bases, J lost 1 base, and 2 bases stayed unmatched. The CDR3 has 15 residues. CDR1 and CDR2 from the germline V gene are SGHRS and YFSETQ.

The chain carries TRBV30 and TRBJ2-7; TRBD2 is a possible D gene (6 bases). Germline V CDR1 and CDR2: GTSNPN, SVGIG (reference sequence). V was pared by 2 bases and J by 3 bases, with 14 bases between. The CDR3 is 14 residues long. The CDR3 sequence: CAWSRGAGGYEQYF. CDR3 DNA sequence: TGTGCCTGGAGTCGAGGGGCCGGGGGCTACGAGCAGTACTTC.

The rearrangement joins TRBV6-5 to TRBJ2-1, with 12 positions matching TRBD2. Losses at the gene ends were 6 bases for V and 10 bases for J; bases not matched to a gene: 10. Germline V gives CDR1 MNHEY, CDR2 SVGAGI. The CDR3 is 15 residues long. As DNA, the CDR3 is TGTGCCAGCAGCACCGGACTAGCGGGGTCCAGGGAGCAGTTCTTC. Its protein product is CASSTGLAGSREQFF.

CDR3 region: CASSRDSIPNSPLHF. As DNA, the CDR3 is TGTGCCAGTAGTAGGGACTCGATCCCTAATTCACCCCTCCACTTT. V is TRBV19 and J is TRBJ1-6; perhaps TRBD1 as D (5 bases). V was shortened by 4 bases and J by 6 bases, with 13 bases between the two germline ends. This CDR3 comprises 15 residues. Germline lookup yields CDR1 LNHDA and CDR2 SQIVND (reference sequence).

The chain combines TRBV6-4 with TRBJ2-3; 12 bases line up with TRBD2. V lost 6 bases to trimming and J lost 3 bases; unmatched junction nucleotides: 4. The CDR3 totals 15 residues. CDR1 is MRHNA and CDR2 is SNTAGT in the germline V gene. This CDR3 reads CASSPTSGGTDTQYF. The CDR3 region has the DNA TGTGCCAGCAGCCCGACTAGCGGGGGAACAGATACGCAGTATTTT.

CDR3 amino acids: CASSQAWTGSGPRAYGYTF. The CDR3 DNA reads as TGTGCCAGCAGCCAAGCTTGGACAGGGTCGGGCCCGAGAGCCTATGGCTACACCTTC. The chain has TRBV4-2 and TRBJ1-2, with TRBD1 identical over 8 bases. CDR1 is LGHNA and CDR2 is YNFKEQ in the germline V gene. The ends lost 1 base at V and 4 bases at J; junction bases unmatched: 17. This CDR3 region has 19 residues.